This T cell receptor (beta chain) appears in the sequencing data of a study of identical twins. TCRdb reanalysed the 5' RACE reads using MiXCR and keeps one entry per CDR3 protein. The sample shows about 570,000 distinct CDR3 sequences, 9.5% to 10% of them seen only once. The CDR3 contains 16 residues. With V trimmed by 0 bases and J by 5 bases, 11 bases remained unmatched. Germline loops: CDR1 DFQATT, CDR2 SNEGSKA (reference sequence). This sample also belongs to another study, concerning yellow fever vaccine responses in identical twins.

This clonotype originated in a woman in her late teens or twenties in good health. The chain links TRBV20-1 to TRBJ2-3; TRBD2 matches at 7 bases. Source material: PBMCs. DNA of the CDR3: TGCAGTGCTAGAGATACGGCGGGAGTGGTTTTAGATACGCAGTATTTT. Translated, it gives CSARDTAGVVLDTQYF.